This entry lists 14 T cell receptor beta chains sequenced from one sample in a study of CD8 T cells in ankylosing spondylitis. The study, taken as a whole, reports: Ankylosing spondylitis blood seemed to carry a telltale TCR beta motif made of eight highly homologous variants.

TCRdb reprocessed the 5' RACE reads via MiXCR and lists one record per CDR3 protein. The sample includes 800,000 to 900,000 distinct CDR3 sequences, 12% of them seen just once. These receptors have no identified antigens. The sample comprised blood, either unsorted or a sorted T cell fraction (not recorded which). The origin of the receptors is a male donor with ankylosing spondylitis.

This chain links TRBV4-2 with TRBJ1-4; D remains unclear. CDR3 length: 16 amino acids. The V gene lost 4 bases and the J gene lost 4 bases, with 16 bases spanning the gap. Germline-derived CDR1 and CDR2 are LGHNA and YNFKEQ. DNA for the CDR3: TGTGCCAGCAGCCCCCGGGAGTGGGCCTTTAATGAAAAACTGTTTTTT. The encoded protein is CASSPREWAFNEKLFF.

This clonotype was seen a handful of times. This chain uses TRBV15 with TRBJ2-2; 7 bases agree with TRBD1. V gave up 0 bases and J gave up 3 bases; unmatched junction bases: 7. The CDR3 covers 17 residues. Per germline, CDR1 LNHNV and CDR2 YYDKDF (reference sequence). This CDR3 is CATSRDGGQAYTGELFF. The CDR3 coding sequence is TGTGCCACCAGCAGAGACGGCGGACAGGCATACACCGGGGAGCTGTTTTTT.

The CDR3 sequence is CASSPGQGAGNYGYTF. The CDR3, as DNA: TGTGCCAGCTCACCGGGACAGGGGGCTGGCAACTATGGCTACACCTTC. The chain carries TRBV18 and TRBJ1-2; 12 positions match TRBD1. CDR1 KGHSH and CDR2 LQKENI come from the germline V gene. V lost 3 bases to trimming and J lost 2 bases; unmatched junction nucleotides: 4. This CDR3 is built from 16 residues.

The rearrangement links TRBV4-3 to TRBJ1-4, with 8 bases fitting TRBD1. V was pared by 2 bases and J by 8 bases, with 7 bases of the junction left unmatched. The CDR3 is 15 amino acids. Per germline, CDR1 LGHNA and CDR2 YSLEER. The CDR3 nucleotides are TGCGCCAGCAGCCAAACCCAGGGGGCAGGAGAAAAACTGTTTTTT. The encoded protein is CASSQTQGAGEKLFF.

In this sample, this clonotype turned up once. The rearrangement uses TRBV5-5 and TRBJ1-4, with a tentative D call TRBD1 (5 bases). Trimming took off 1 base at V and 7 bases at J, with 11 bases between the two ends. Germline V gene data show CDR1 as SGHKS and CDR2 as YYEKEE (reference sequence). CDR3 length: 14 amino acids. CDR3 residues: CASSLIRAGEKLFF. CDR3 DNA: TGTGCCAGCAGCTTGATCAGGGCGGGTGAAAAACTGTTTTTT.

This clonotype has ten or more counts. This chain joins TRBV4-1 and TRBJ1-1; D gene uncertain. V was clipped by 6 bases and J by 0 bases, with 14 bases between them. This CDR3 comprises 15 residues. Germline assignment: CDR1 MGHRA and CDR2 YSYEKL. CDR3 coding DNA: TGCGCCAGCAGGTCTCCTGGGATGATGAACACTGAAGCTTTCTTT. Translating it yields CASRSPGMMNTEAFF.

The sample holds many counts of this clonotype. The rearrangement links TRBV7-2 to TRBJ2-7; 10 nucleotides line up with TRBD2. The CDR3 contains 14 residues. J was trimmed by 6 bases and V by 2 bases; bases with no gene match: 4. In germline, CDR1 is SGHTA, CDR2 FQGNSA. The CDR3, as DNA: TGTGCCAGCAGCTTATCTAGCGGGGGACGCGAGCAGTACTTC. Protein product: CASSLSSGGREQYF.

This clonotype has just a few counts. This chain connects TRBV4-2 to TRBJ1-5; D uncertain. There are 15 residues in the CDR3. Trimming shortened V by 1 base and J by 3 bases, and 10 bases separated the two germline ends. Germline values: CDR1 LGHNA, CDR2 YNFKEQ. The CDR3 sequence: CASSQAPTDNQPQHF. In nucleotides, the CDR3 is TGTGCCAGCAGCCAAGCACCGACGGACAATCAGCCCCAGCATTTT.

Remarks on this clonotype: This may come from a read error, since a much larger clone is one base off. The chain is built from TRBV7-2 and TRBJ1-2; D is undetermined. The CDR3 sequence is 12 residues long. Per germline, CDR1 SGHTA and CDR2 FQGNSA. V dropped 5 bases and J dropped 4 bases, with 8 bases sitting between them. CDR3 amino acids: CASSPNGYGYTF. The CDR3 bases are TGTGCCAGCAGCCCCAACGGCTATGGCTACACCTTC.

V gene TRBV30 combines with J gene TRBJ2-5, with a weak D call TRBD1 (6 bases). V was cut by 2 bases and J by 2 bases, with 9 bases left in between. Germline CDR1 reads GTSNPN; CDR2 reads SVGIG (reference sequence). The CDR3 spans 13 residues. The CDR3 region is CAWSRGHQETQYF. CDR3 sequence (DNA): TGTGCCTGGAGTCGGGGACATCAAGAGACCCAGTACTTC.

Many counts were recorded for this clonotype. This rearrangement joins TRBV7-2 to TRBJ2-7; D is unresolved. CDR3 length equals 15 residues. Trimming took off 5 bases at V and 0 bases at J, with 14 bases between the two ends. CDR1 and CDR2 from the germline V gene are SGHTA and FQGNSA. This CDR3 is CASSSEWRSSYEQYF. CDR3 bases: TGTGCCAGCAGCAGCGAGTGGCGGAGCTCCTACGAGCAGTACTTC.

This clonotype was observed at least ten times. The gene calls are TRBV6-1 and TRBJ2-1, with TRBD2 identical over 9 bases. The J segment lost 7 bases and the V segment lost 3 bases, leaving 4 bases of the junction unmatched. From germline, CDR1 is MNHNS and CDR2 SASEGT. This CDR3 has 14 amino acids. CDR3 region: CASSERGGLNEQFF. CDR3 coding DNA: TGTGCCAGCAGTGAGCGGGGGGGCCTAAATGAGCAGTTCTTC.

This clonotype came up many times. Written as DNA, the CDR3 is TGTGCCAGCAGGCCTTATGGGGGGCGCAACAATGAGCAGTTCTTC. Its translation is CASRPYGGRNNEQFF. This rearrangement joins TRBV6-1 to TRBJ2-1; the D call may be TRBD1 or TRBD2 (6 bases each). The length of the CDR3 is 15 residues. Per the germline V gene, CDR1 is MNHNS and CDR2 is SASEGT. Trimming shortened V by 6 bases and J by 5 bases, and 17 bases separated the two germline ends.

This clonotype was counted a few times. This chain joins TRBV12-3 or TRBV12-4 and TRBJ1-2; no reliable D call. Trimming stripped 5 bases from V and 3 bases from J, with 10 bases between. The CDR3 extends over 13 amino acids. In DNA, the CDR3 is TGTGCCAGCAGTCTTCCTACAGACTATGGCTACACCTTC. The encoded protein is CASSLPTDYGYTF.